Listed below are T cell receptor beta chains from one sample, sequenced in a study of Graves' ophthalmopathy and Graves' hyperthyroidism. TCRdb independently ran MiXCR on the multiplex PCR reads; one entry per CDR3 protein. The sample yields hundreds of thousands of distinct CDR3 sequences, 21% seen once. Sequenced material: peripheral blood. The receptors were sampled from a woman aged 18 to 35 with stable Graves' hyperthyroidism. Both conserved end residues are part of each CDR3. Fields, in order: V gene, D gene, J gene, clone size, CDR3 protein, CDR3 DNA. D genes are given only for firm matches. Clone size appears in some rows only: once, few, many, or a class for an expanded clone.

>TRBV12-3/TRBV12-4|.|TRBJ2-4|many
CASSFWGLAKNIQYF
TGTGCCAGCAGTTTTTGGGGTCTAGCCAAAAACATTCAGTACTTC
>TRBV6-1|.|TRBJ1-2|few
CASSVDNNYGYTF
TGTGCCAGCAGTGTGGACAATAACTATGGCTACACCTTC
>TRBV12-3/TRBV12-4|TRBD2|TRBJ2-3|many
CASSTRTSGDTQYF
TGTGCCAGCAGTACCCGGACTAGCGGAGATACGCAGTATTTT
>TRBV3-1|.|TRBJ2-2|.
CASSPRGSGVSDTGELFF
TGTGCCAGCAGCCCACGGGGGTCCGGGGTTAGTGACACCGGGGAGCTGTTTTTT
>TRBV6-1|TRBD1|TRBJ1-5|many
CASSGGQGAYQPQHF
TGTGCCAGCAGTGGAGGACAGGGGGCATATCAGCCCCAGCATTTT
>TRBV6-1|.|TRBJ1-3|many
CASSQSGGLSGNTIYF
TGTGCCAGCAGTCAAAGTGGGGGGTTGTCTGGAAACACCATATATTTT
>TRBV6-1|.|TRBJ2-7|once
CASRGVRGGFYEQYF
TGTGCCAGCAGGGGCGTGCGTGGGGGGTTCTACGAGCAGTACTTC
>TRBV24-1|.|TRBJ1-5|many
CATSDRAGDDQPQHF
TGTGCCACCAGTGATCGGGCAGGGGATGATCAGCCCCAGCATTTT
>TRBV12-3/TRBV12-4|.|TRBJ1-6|many
CASSLNNSPLHF
TGTGCCAGCAGTTTGAATAATTCACCCCTCCACTTT
>TRBV15|.|TRBJ1-5|many
CATSRDALRQPQHF
TGTGCCACCAGCAGAGATGCCCTTAGACAGCCCCAGCATTTT
>TRBV4-2|.|TRBJ2-5|few
CASSLGGRGTTIRREPAKETQYF
TGTGCCAGCAGCCTCGGTGGCAGGGGCACCACAATTCGACGAGAACCAGCTAAAGAGACCCAGTACTTC
>TRBV28|.|TRBJ1-1|few
CASSLETPANTEAFF
TGTGCCAGCAGTTTAGAGACCCCGGCGAACACTGAAGCTTTCTTT
>TRBV27|.|TRBJ2-5|many
CASSTHRGLAGETQYF
TGTGCCAGCAGTACTCACAGGGGTTTAGCGGGAGAGACCCAGTACTTC
>TRBV6-1|TRBD1|TRBJ1-2|many
CASSEAGQGSLRGYTF
TGTGCCAGCAGTGAAGCGGGACAGGGATCTTTACGTGGCTACACCTTC
>TRBV28|.|TRBJ1-5|many
CASNLYSNQPQHF
TGTGCCAGCAACCTCTATAGCAATCAGCCCCAGCATTTT
>TRBV28|.|TRBJ2-5|many
CASSRGHTDYQETQYF
TGTGCCAGCAGTCGGGGCCATACGGACTACCAAGAGACCCAGTACTTC
>TRBV2|.|TRBJ1-6|.
CASSESGRLNSPLHF
TGTGCCAGCAGTGAATCTGGCAGGCTAAATTCACCCCTCCACTTT
>TRBV6-1|TRBD1|TRBJ1-1|.
CASSENRGPVEAFF
TGTGCCAGCAGTGAAAACAGGGGGCCGGTCGAGGCTTTCTTT
>TRBV20-1|TRBD1|TRBJ2-7|.
CSAGQDSYEQYF
TGCAGTGCTGGACAGGATTCCTACGAGCAGTACTTC
>TRBV19|TRBD1|TRBJ2-2|many
CASSTKSADRGRSGELFF
TGTGCCAGTAGTACTAAATCCGCGGACAGGGGGCGTTCCGGGGAGCTGTTTTTT
>TRBV4-2|.|TRBJ2-4|few
CASSQDWRGRANIQYF
TGTGCCAGCAGCCAAGATTGGCGGGGTCGCGCAAACATTCAGTACTTC
>TRBV18|.|TRBJ2-4|many
CASSPPGQGAKNIQYF
TGTGCCAGCTCACCACCCGGTCAGGGGGCCAAAAACATTCAGTACTTC
>TRBV7-2|TRBD1|TRBJ2-5|many
CASSPRTGSGETQYF
TGTGCCAGCAGCCCCCGGACAGGGTCTGGGGAGACCCAGTACTTC
>TRBV12-3/TRBV12-4|.|TRBJ1-2|many
CASSLVSRYGYTF
TGTGCCAGCAGTTTAGTCTCGCGTTATGGCTACACCTTC
>TRBV4-1|.|TRBJ1-5|many
CASSLIGQLNQPQHF
TGCGCCAGCAGCCTCATCGGACAGTTAAATCAGCCCCAGCATTTT
>TRBV12-3/TRBV12-4|.|TRBJ2-2|.
CASSLEQGGGTGELFF
TGTGCCAGCAGTTTAGAACAGGGAGGGGGCACCGGGGAGCTGTTTTTT
>TRBV12-3/TRBV12-4|.|TRBJ1-1|many
CASTLTRRRGEAFF
TGTGCCAGCACCCTAACTAGGAGGCGCGGTGAAGCTTTCTTT
>TRBV6-5|.|TRBJ2-7|many
CASTDGAPYEQYF
TGTGCCAGCACGGACGGAGCCCCCTACGAGCAGTACTTC
>TRBV2|.|TRBJ1-5|many
CASSDLGNQPQHF
TGTGCCAGTTCGGACCTTGGCAATCAGCCCCAGCATTTT
>TRBV20-1|.|TRBJ1-3|.
CSAREPLGNTIYF
TGCAGTGCTAGAGAGCCCTTAGGAAACACCATATATTTT
>TRBV20-1|TRBD2|TRBJ2-7|many
CSAKATSGVREQYF
TGCAGTGCTAAGGCGACTAGCGGGGTGAGGGAGCAGTACTTC
>TRBV3-1|.|TRBJ1-2|many
CASSDSGRTYGYTF
TGTGCCAGCAGCGATTCGGGACGGACCTATGGCTACACCTTC
>TRBV28|.|TRBJ1-2|.
CASSLYLGAFGYTF
TGTGCCAGCAGTTTATATCTGGGGGCGTTTGGCTACACCTTC
>TRBV15|TRBD1|TRBJ2-4|many
CATSKDRGGDIKYF
TGTGCCACCAGCAAGGACAGGGGAGGGGACATTAAGTACTTC
>TRBV20-1|.|TRBJ1-6|many
CSAPDTFSYNSPLHF
TGCAGTGCTCCCGACACGTTCTCCTATAATTCACCCCTCCACTTT
>TRBV27|.|TRBJ2-4|many
CASRRTDQNIQYF
TGTGCCAGCAGACGGACAGACCAAAACATTCAGTACTTC
>TRBV20-1|.|TRBJ2-2|many
CSAGQYYGTGELFF
TGCAGTGCCGGACAATATTACGGCACCGGGGAGCTGTTTTTT
>TRBV12-3/TRBV12-4|TRBD1|TRBJ1-1|.
CASSPLTGATTEAFF
TGTGCCAGCAGTCCTCTGACAGGGGCGACCACTGAAGCTTTCTTT
>TRBV4-2|.|TRBJ2-2|.
CASSQGFSNTGELFF
TGTGCCAGCAGCCAAGGTTTTTCCAACACCGGGGAGCTGTTTTTT